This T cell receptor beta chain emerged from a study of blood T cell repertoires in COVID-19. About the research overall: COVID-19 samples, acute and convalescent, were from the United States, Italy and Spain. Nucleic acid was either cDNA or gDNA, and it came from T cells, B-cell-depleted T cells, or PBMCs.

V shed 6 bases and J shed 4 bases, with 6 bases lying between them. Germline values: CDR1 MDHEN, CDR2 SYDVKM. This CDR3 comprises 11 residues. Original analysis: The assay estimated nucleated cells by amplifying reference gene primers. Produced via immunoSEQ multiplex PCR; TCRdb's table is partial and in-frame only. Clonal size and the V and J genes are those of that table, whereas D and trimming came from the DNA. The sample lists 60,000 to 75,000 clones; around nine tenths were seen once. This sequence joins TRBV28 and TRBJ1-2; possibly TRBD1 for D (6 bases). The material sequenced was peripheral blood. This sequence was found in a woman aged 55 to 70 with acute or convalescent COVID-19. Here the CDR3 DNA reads TGTGCCAGCAGACAGGGCTATGGCTACACCTTC. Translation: CASRQGYGYTF.